This is a list of T cell receptor beta chains from one sample in a study of spatial heterogeneity in lung cancer. TCRdb passed the 5' RACE reads through MiXCR, listing each CDR3 protein once. The table shows 2,500 to 3,500 distinct CDR3 sequences, with over 10% occurring only once. Sequenced material: lung tumor tissue, taken at surgery. The receptors derive from a male donor with early-stage non-small cell lung cancer. Both conserved end residues are part of each CDR3. A D gene is named only where the DNA matches it firmly. Where a row states a size, it is once, few, many or the class of an expanded clone; other rows omit it.

TGTGCCAGCAGCTTGGCCCCAGCGGGGGGTCCAAGTGGGACCCAGTACTTC,CASSLAPAGGPSGTQYF,TRBD2,TRBJ2-5,TRBV5-4,many
TGTGCCAGCAGCGCCGGACAGAACACCGGGGAGCTGTTTTTT,CASSAGQNTGELFF,.,TRBJ2-2,TRBV9,few
TGTGCCAGCAGCTCCAGAGACAGGGCGACTGCAACTAATGAAAAACTGTTTTTT,CASSSRDRATATNEKLFF,TRBD1,TRBJ1-4,TRBV7-8,medium-sized
TGTGCCAGCAGCTTAGAGTTCGGACCGAAGGCCTACGAGCAGTACTTC,CASSLEFGPKAYEQYF,.,TRBJ2-7,TRBV7-2,many
TGCGCCAGCAGCCTCGACAGGGGGCATACGGAGACCCAGTACTTC,CASSLDRGHTETQYF,TRBD1,TRBJ2-5,TRBV23-1,medium-sized
TGTGCCAGCAGCTTAGTTCGGGGGACCGGTGAGCAGTTCTTC,CASSLVRGTGEQFF,.,TRBJ2-1,TRBV11-1,medium-sized
TGCAGTGCTAGAGATACGGCGGGGGGTTGGGAGCAGTACTTC,CSARDTAGGWEQYF,TRBD2,TRBJ2-7,TRBV20-1,medium-sized
TGTGCCAGTAGCACCCTCCCAGGGGAGGCCGGGGAGCTGTTTTTT,CASSTLPGEAGELFF,.,TRBJ2-2,TRBV19,medium-sized
TGTGCCAGCAGCTTTTCCCTTACAGGGAGAGAGACCCAGTACTTC,CASSFSLTGRETQYF,.,TRBJ2-5,TRBV11-3,medium-sized
TGTGCCAGCACCGGGACAGGGAACACTGAAGCTTTCTTT,CASTGTGNTEAFF,TRBD1,TRBJ1-1,TRBV6-2/TRBV6-3,medium-sized
TGTGCCAGCAGTTCAGGGGCTAACTATGGCTACACCTTC,CASSSGANYGYTF,.,TRBJ1-2,TRBV27,medium-sized
TGTGCCAGCACCTTAAACAGCGGGGACGTGGAGGCTTTCTTT,CASTLNSGDVEAFF,.,TRBJ1-1,TRBV7-2,medium-sized
TGTGCCAGCAGTGAACGGTCACGCGCTACAGGAGCTTTCTTT,CASSERSRATGAFF,.,TRBJ1-1,TRBV2,medium-sized
TGCAGCGTTGCGGAGGGCGGGAGTTACGAGCAGTACTTC,CSVAEGGSYEQYF,TRBD2,TRBJ2-7,TRBV29-1,medium-sized
TGTGCCAGCAGCCGACGGGGGGCCGGGGATACGCAGTATTTT,CASSRRGAGDTQYF,.,TRBJ2-3,TRBV5-4,many
TGTGCCAGCAGTTTAAGGACGGGGGCAGAGACCCAGTACTTC,CASSLRTGAETQYF,.,TRBJ2-5,TRBV12-3/TRBV12-4,few
TGTGCCAGCAGCCGAGAAAGACAGGGAACTGAAGCTTTCTTT,CASSRERQGTEAFF,TRBD1,TRBJ1-1,TRBV7-9,medium-sized
TGCAGCGTGGCGACAGGGTTGCACGAGCAGTACTTC,CSVATGLHEQYF,TRBD1,TRBJ2-7,TRBV29-1,few
TGTGCCAGTCGGAGGACAGGGGAATACGAGCAGTACTTC,CASRRTGEYEQYF,TRBD1,TRBJ2-7,TRBV19,.
TGTGCCAGCAGCTTAGGGTCAACCCCTCAAGAGACCCAGTACTTC,CASSLGSTPQETQYF,.,TRBJ2-5,TRBV7-2,medium-sized
TGTGCCAGCAGCTTACAGACAGTTAATAATAATTCACCCCTCCACTTT,CASSLQTVNNNSPLHF,.,TRBJ1-6,TRBV7-2,once
TGTGCCAGCAGTCGTAGTATGAACACTGAAGCTTTCTTT,CASSRSMNTEAFF,.,TRBJ1-1,TRBV9,medium-sized
TGTGCCAGCAGTCCCTGGGACAGTCCTAAGGAGCAGTACTTC,CASSPWDSPKEQYF,TRBD1,TRBJ2-7,TRBV27,medium-sized
TGTGCCACCACCATCGGACTAGCGGGGGCAGATGAGCAGTACTTC,CATTIGLAGADEQYF,TRBD2,TRBJ2-7,TRBV12-3/TRBV12-4,large
TGCAGCGGCGGGACAGGGGGCCGAGAGCAGTACTTC,CSGGTGGREQYF,TRBD1,TRBJ2-7,TRBV20-1,few
TGTGCCAGCAGCCCCAAGGGCCTGAACACTGAAGCTTTCTTT,CASSPKGLNTEAFF,.,TRBJ1-1,TRBV27,medium-sized
TGTGCCAGCAGCGTAGAAGGGGGGCAAGAGACCCAGTACTTC,CASSVEGGQETQYF,.,TRBJ2-5,TRBV9,medium-sized
TGTGCCAGCAGCTTAGCCGAGGGGACGACAGGGGTCCGTAAGACCCAGTACTTC,CASSLAEGTTGVRKTQYF,TRBD1,TRBJ2-5,TRBV7-9,medium-sized
TGCAGCGTGGAGGGGACAGGGGCCTACGAGCAGTACTTC,CSVEGTGAYEQYF,TRBD1,TRBJ2-7,TRBV29-1,.
TGTGCCAGCAGTTTGTGGTCCGGGGCAGTCGACAATCAGCCCCAGCATTTT,CASSLWSGAVDNQPQHF,.,TRBJ1-5,TRBV12-3/TRBV12-4,large
TGTGCCAGCAGCGTAGCAAGCGGGAGGAACACCGGGGAGCTGTTTTTT,CASSVASGRNTGELFF,TRBD2,TRBJ2-2,TRBV9,.
TGCGCCAGCAGCTTGACTCAGGCGGTGAACACCGGGGAGCTGTTTTTT,CASSLTQAVNTGELFF,.,TRBJ2-2,TRBV5-1,few
TGCAGCGTTTGGTCACAGCTCCAAGAGACCCAGTACTTC,CSVWSQLQETQYF,.,TRBJ2-5,TRBV29-1,medium-sized
TGTGCCAGCAGCCCCACCGGGGGAGGATCCGGGGAGCTGTTTTTT,CASSPTGGGSGELFF,.,TRBJ2-2,TRBV4-2,medium-sized
TGTGCCAGCACGGGCGGAACAGATACGCAGTATTTT,CASTGGTDTQYF,.,TRBJ2-3,TRBV6-2/TRBV6-3,medium-sized
TGTGCCAGCAGTTACTCGCAGGCCCCCTATGGCTACACCTTC,CASSYSQAPYGYTF,.,TRBJ1-2,TRBV6-5,medium-sized
TGTGCCAGCAGTTTTTTGGCTACTACCAATGAGCAGTTCTTC,CASSFLATTNEQFF,.,TRBJ2-1,TRBV12-3/TRBV12-4,.
TGTGCCAGCAGTGAAGTAAACAGCCGCGGAGAGACCCAGTACTTC,CASSEVNSRGETQYF,.,TRBJ2-5,TRBV6-1,.
TGTGCCAGCAGCCTTTCCGCCGGAACAACTAATGAAAAACTGTTTTTT,CASSLSAGTTNEKLFF,.,TRBJ1-4,TRBV7-2,medium-sized
TGTGCCAGCAGGGGGACAGGGATGAACACTGAAGCTTTCTTT,CASRGTGMNTEAFF,TRBD1,TRBJ1-1,TRBV11-3,medium-sized